The next 29 T cell receptor beta chains were all read from a single sample in a study of T cells after yellow fever vaccination. A single record per CDR3 protein comes from TCRdb applying MiXCR to the 5' RACE reads. The profile shows some 300,000 distinct CDR3 sequences, roughly 10% of them singletons. The material was CD4+ T cells sorted from PBMCs, obtained 45 days after the yellow fever booster vaccination. These receptor sequences come from a man between 18 and 35 years old who received the YFV17D yellow fever vaccine.

This clonotype has a count of ten or more. The chain links TRBV12-3 or TRBV12-4 to TRBJ2-5; no firm D call. CDR3 length: 14 amino acids. V lost 6 bases to trimming and J lost 0 bases, with 11 bases between them. The CDR3 bases are TGTGCCAGCAGCGCAGGACCTCACCAAGAGACCCAGTACTTC. Protein product: CASSAGPHQETQYF.

The V call is TRBV12-3 or TRBV12-4, the J call TRBJ2-1; a possible D gene is TRBD2 (6 bases). The ends were cut back, 9 bases at V and 1 base at J, with 13 bases in the middle. The CDR3 totals 14 residues. The CDR3 is CARGYSGSYNEQFF. The DNA of the CDR3 is TGTGCCAGAGGATATAGCGGATCCTACAATGAGCAGTTCTTC.

This clonotype has just a few counts. The J gene is TRBJ2-5, the V gene TRBV7-9; D gene unclear. Trimming shortened V by 4 bases and J by 5 bases, and 8 bases separated the two germline ends. Germline CDR1 SEHNR, CDR2 FQNEAQ (reference sequence). The CDR3 contains 12 residues. This CDR3 reads CASSSAGETQYF. As DNA, the CDR3 is TGTGCCAGCAGCTCCGCCGGGGAGACCCAGTACTTC.

The rearrangement uses TRBV7-9 and TRBJ2-1; 9 nucleotides line up with TRBD1. The germline CDR1 and CDR2 sequences are SEHNR and FQNEAQ (reference sequence). J lost 2 bases, V lost 4 bases, and 3 bases had no gene match. The CDR3 covers 15 residues. The CDR3 sequence: CASSSGTGPYNEQFF. CDR3 DNA sequence: TGTGCCAGCAGCTCCGGGACAGGGCCCTACAATGAGCAGTTCTTC. Filled out from reference TRBV7-9 and TRBJ2-1, the complete variable domain reads DTGVSQNPRHKITKRGQNVTFRCDPISEHNRLYWYRQTLGQGPEFLTYFQNEAQLEKSRLLSDRFSAERPKGSFSTLEIQRTEQGDSAMYLCASSSGTGPYNEQFFGPGTRLTVL.

This clonotype was observed a few times. This chain connects TRBV25-1 to TRBJ1-2; 8 bases align to TRBD1. With 4 bases clipped from V and 3 bases from J, the junction kept 4 bases outside the gene matches. Germline CDR1 and CDR2: MGHDK and SYGVNS. The CDR3 is made up of 14 amino acids. The CDR3 DNA sequence: TGTGCCAGCAGTGCCTTGGACAGGGACTATGGCTACACCTTC. Its protein is CASSALDRDYGYTF.

Here the CDR3 DNA reads TGTGCCAGCAGGCGACAGGGTCGAAACACTGAAGCTTTCTTT. Protein product: CASRRQGRNTEAFF. This chain joins TRBV5-6 and TRBJ1-1; 7 bases are shared with TRBD1. Per germline, CDR1 SGHDT and CDR2 YYEEEE. J gave up 2 bases and V 5 bases, and 6 bases lay outside the gene matches. The CDR3 totals 14 residues.

This chain uses TRBV7-2 with TRBJ2-7; 13 nucleotides align to TRBD2. The CDR3 has 14 amino acids. Germline V gene lookup returns CDR1 SGHTA and CDR2 FQGNSA. After removal of 5 bases from V and 4 bases from J, the junction contained 2 bases not matched to a gene. The CDR3, as DNA: TGTGCCAGCAGCCCGGGACTAGCGGGGTACGAGCAGTACTTC. It specifies CASSPGLAGYEQYF.

In its sample, this clonotype was seen many times. The chain links TRBV15 to TRBJ2-2; D is undetermined. V was pared by 0 bases and J by 6 bases, with 2 bases between. The CDR3 contains 12 residues. Germline CDR1 is LNHNV and CDR2 is YYDKDF (reference sequence). The CDR3 spells CATSRDSGELFF. The CDR3 DNA reads as TGTGCCACCAGCAGAGATTCCGGGGAGCTGTTTTTT.

This clonotype came up a few times. CDR3 DNA sequence: TGTGCCAGCAGCCCCGGGACAGGGGGGCGCAATCAGCCCCAGCATTTT. It encodes CASSPGTGGRNQPQHF. The chain couples TRBV28 to TRBJ1-5; TRBD1 aligns across 11 bases. CDR1 MDHEN and CDR2 SYDVKM come from the germline V gene. The CDR3 covers 16 residues. V shed 6 bases and J 2 bases; nucleotides not matched to a gene: 6.

This clonotype was seen only a few times. This sequence joins TRBV7-9 and TRBJ1-1, with 7 bases lining up with TRBD1. V lost 7 bases, J lost 6 bases, and 14 bases stayed unmatched. The CDR3 is 15 amino acids. The germline V gene has CDR1 SEHNR and CDR2 FQNEAQ (reference sequence). This CDR3 is CASTPNPAGGAEAFF. As DNA, the CDR3 is TGTGCCAGCACCCCGAACCCGGCAGGGGGGGCTGAAGCTTTCTTT. The whole variable domain, remainder taken from reference TRBV7-9 and TRBJ1-1, is DTGVSQNPRHKITKRGQNVTFRCDPISEHNRLYWYRQTLGQGPEFLTYFQNEAQLEKSRLLSDRFSAERPKGSFSTLEIQRTEQGDSAMYLCASTPNPAGGAEAFFGQGTRLTVV.

The chain has TRBV19 and TRBJ1-1, with D possibly TRBD1 on 6 matching bases. In germline, CDR1 is LNHDA, CDR2 SQIVND (reference sequence). CDR3 length: 14 amino acids. Trimming pared 5 bases from V and 0 bases from J, leaving 10 bases between. For the CDR3, the DNA is TGTGCCAGTAGTGATCCAGGGGTGAACACTGAAGCTTTCTTT. Its protein is CASSDPGVNTEAFF. The full variable domain, rest sourced from reference TRBV19 and TRBJ1-1, is DGGITQSPKYLFRKEGQNVTLSCEQNLNHDAMYWYRQDPGQGLRLIYYSQIVNDFQKGDIAEGYSVSREKKESFPLTVTSAQKNPTAFYLCASSDPGVNTEAFFGQGTRLTVV.

V and J are TRBV4-1 and TRBJ1-2, with D uncertain. Germline CDR1 and CDR2: MGHRA and YSYEKL. Trimming removed 2 bases at V and 4 bases at J, with 8 bases between. The CDR3 sequence is 13 residues long. The CDR3 coding sequence is TGCGCCAGCAGCCAAAGTGGGCCCTATGGCTACACCTTC. Its translation is CASSQSGPYGYTF.

This clonotype was recorded once. The CDR3 here is CSARSEGGYEQYV. CDR3 in DNA: TGCAGTGCTCGCTCAGAGGGGGGCTACGAGCAGTACGTC. The chain uses TRBV20-1 and TRBJ2-7; D assignment may be TRBD1 or TRBD2 (6 bases each). This CDR3 is 13 amino acids long. The V end lost 5 bases, the J end lost 3 bases, and 14 bases lay between the germline ends. Germline-derived CDR1 and CDR2 are DFQATT and SNEGSKA (reference sequence).

This clonotype was picked up a small number of times. The CDR3 nucleotides are TGTGCCAGCAGCCCCTGGAGTAGCGGGGGCGGGACCCAGTACTTC. Residues: CASSPWSSGGGTQYF. The V call is TRBV5-5, the J call TRBJ2-5; the match to TRBD2 covers 9 bases. The CDR3 is 15 amino acids. V lost 4 bases, J lost 7 bases, and 11 bases stayed unmatched. Germline CDR1 is SGHKS and CDR2 is YYEKEE (reference sequence). Full variable domain (missing parts from reference TRBV5-5 and TRBJ2-5): DAGVTQSPTHLIKTRGQQVTLRCSPISGHKSVSWYQQVLGQGPQFIFQYYEKEERGRGNFPDRFSARQFPNYSSELNVNALLLGDSALYLCASSPWSSGGGTQYFGPGTRLLVL.

This clonotype was picked up a small number of times. This chain joins TRBV20-1 and TRBJ2-1; 10 bases agree with TRBD2. V shed 0 bases, J shed 0 bases, and the junction held 8 bases outside the gene matches. Germline CDR1 DFQATT, CDR2 SNEGSKA (reference sequence). This CDR3 comprises 18 residues. The CDR3, as DNA: TGCAGTGCTAGAGACCCTAGCGGGGGTTTGAGCTCCTACAATGAGCAGTTCTTC. Protein: CSARDPSGGLSSYNEQFF.

This clonotype occurred many times. The chain carries TRBV19 and TRBJ1-5; possibly TRBD1 for D (6 bases). There are 14 residues in the CDR3. Trimming shortened V by 5 bases and J by 9 bases, and 17 bases separated the two germline ends. Germline lookup yields CDR1 LNHDA and CDR2 SQIVND (reference sequence). This CDR3 reads CASSLTGAHGPQHF. The CDR3 nucleotides read TGTGCCAGTAGTTTGACAGGTGCTCACGGGCCCCAGCATTTT.

This clonotype was recorded many times. The genes are TRBV5-6 and TRBJ1-4; 9 bases align to TRBD1. This CDR3 region has 15 residues. Germline V lookup: CDR1 SGHDT, CDR2 YYEEEE. Trimming at V came to 4 bases and at J to 6 bases, leaving 7 bases not matched to a gene. CDR3 nucleotides: TGTGCCAGCAGCCCAGGGACAGGGACGGATGAAAAACTGTTTTTT. It encodes CASSPGTGTDEKLFF.

This clonotype was counted between two and nine times. The rearrangement links TRBV20-1 to TRBJ1-6, with 7 positions matching TRBD1. The V segment lost 5 bases and the J segment 8 bases; nucleotides outside the gene matches: 9. The germline V gene has CDR1 DFQATT and CDR2 SNEGSKA (reference sequence). This CDR3 spans 14 amino acids. The CDR3 here is CSARGDSFYSPLHF. The CDR3 DNA sequence: TGCAGTGCTCGCGGGGACAGCTTCTATTCACCCCTCCACTTT.

This rearrangement joins TRBV11-2 to TRBJ2-1; D gene unclear. Per the germline V gene, CDR1 is SGHAT and CDR2 is FQNNGV. The V and J ends lost 0 bases and 9 bases respectively, with 9 bases between them. This CDR3 is 13 amino acids long. The CDR3, as DNA: TGTGCCAGCAGCTTAGATCGCAGTAGTGAGCAGTTCTTC. This sequence encodes CASSLDRSSEQFF.

The chain is built from TRBV5-5 and TRBJ2-1; 8 nucleotides line up with TRBD2. This CDR3 has 20 amino acids. Unmatched junction bases numbered 19, after V lost 5 bases and J lost 0 bases. Germline V lookup: CDR1 SGHKS, CDR2 YYEKEE (reference sequence). The CDR3 bases are TGTGCCAGCAGACCCTCCGCGATGCGGGGGGCCCCGAGCTCCTACAATGAGCAGTTCTTC. This sequence encodes CASRPSAMRGAPSSYNEQFF.

The chain combines TRBV12-3 or TRBV12-4 with TRBJ2-7, with 11 positions matching TRBD1. V lost 5 bases to trimming and J lost 7 bases; unmatched junction nucleotides: 10. The CDR3 has 15 amino acids. The CDR3 coding sequence is TGTGCCAGCAGTCAACCGGGACAGGGGGTTAGTGAGCAGTACTTC. It specifies CASSQPGQGVSEQYF.

This clonotype came up a few times. CDR3 coding DNA: TGCAGTGCTCCTCCAGGGAGCAATCAGCCCCAGCATTTT. Translation gives CSAPPGSNQPQHF. The chain couples TRBV20-1 to TRBJ1-5, with a tentative D call TRBD1 (5 bases). The CDR3 covers 13 residues. Germline V gene sequence: CDR1 DFQATT, CDR2 SNEGSKA (reference sequence). V lost 5 bases and J lost 1, with 9 bases in between.

This clonotype was seen more than once but under ten times. The chain joins TRBV2 to TRBJ2-7; D might be TRBD2 (5 bases). V lost 8 bases to trimming and J lost 8 bases, with 16 bases between them. The CDR3 extends over 12 amino acids. CDR1 is SNHLY and CDR2 is FYNNEI in the germline V gene. CDR3 region: CASQPPGSQQYF. The DNA for the CDR3 is TGTGCCAGCCAACCTCCGGGAAGCCAGCAGTACTTC.

This clonotype occurred a few times. The genes are TRBV2 and TRBJ2-2; TRBD1 aligns across 7 bases. J was trimmed by 6 bases and V by 6 bases; bases with no gene match: 1. CDR3 length equals 12 residues. In germline, CDR1 is SNHLY, CDR2 FYNNEI. The CDR3 DNA reads TGTGCCAGCAGACAGGGGTCCGGGGAGCTGTTTTTT. This translates into CASRQGSGELFF.

Regarding this clonotype: Since a much larger clone is just one base distant, this may be a read error. This sequence joins TRBV12-3 or TRBV12-4 and TRBJ2-5, with TRBD1 as a possible D gene (6 bases). The assigned J gene may be wrong: the sequence end matches TRBJ2-1 better. The CDR3 consists of 13 residues. The CDR3 loop is CASNTGNQETQFF. The CDR3 coding sequence is TGTGCCAGCAATACAGGGAACCAAGAGACCCAGTTCTTC.

This clonotype appeared a few times. The V call is TRBV5-1, the J call TRBJ2-1; TRBD2 matches 12 bases. V lost 4 bases, J lost 0 bases, and 2 bases stayed unmatched. There are 16 residues in the CDR3. The V gene's germline CDR1 is SGHRS and CDR2 YFSETQ. The CDR3 sequence is CASSGLAGSSYNEQFF. The CDR3 coding sequence is TGCGCCAGCAGCGGACTAGCGGGGAGCTCCTACAATGAGCAGTTCTTC.

The CDR3 bases are TGTGCCACCAGCAGAGAGGACAGGGGCACAGATACGCAGTATTTT. It translates to CATSREDRGTDTQYF. V is TRBV15 and J is TRBJ2-3; 8 bases are shared with TRBD1. Germline V gene data show CDR1 as LNHNV and CDR2 as YYDKDF (reference sequence). CDR3 length: 15 residues. V was pared by 0 bases and J by 1 base, with 0 bases of the junction left unmatched.

This clonotype was detected a few times. This chain links TRBV5-4 with TRBJ2-5; TRBD2 agrees at 8 bases. Germline CDR1 SGHNT, CDR2 YYREEE (reference sequence). Trimming removed 4 bases from V and 4 bases from J; junction bases left unmatched: 6. The CDR3 totals 14 residues. The CDR3 sequence: CASSAKLAGETQYF. The CDR3 DNA is TGTGCCAGCAGCGCCAAGCTAGCGGGAGAGACCCAGTACTTC.

The chain employs TRBV6-5 and TRBJ2-1; 7 nucleotides agree with TRBD2. Germline CDR1 MNHEY, CDR2 SVGAGI. The CDR3 totals 18 residues. V lost 6 bases and J lost 0; bases outside the gene matches: 14. Here the CDR3 reads CASRAGAGQSSSYNEQFF. CDR3 sequence (DNA): TGTGCCAGCAGGGCGGGAGCGGGGCAATCGAGCTCCTACAATGAGCAGTTCTTC.